Presented here are 8 T cell receptor beta chains from one specimen sequenced in a study of spatial heterogeneity in lung cancer. Overall study results and limits: Tracking of tumor mutation counts was seen in expanded intratumoral alpha and beta TCR counts.

Documented time point: sample taken at primary tumor resection. TCRdb independently ran MiXCR on the 5' RACE reads; one entry per CDR3 protein. The sample carries about 9,800 distinct CDR3 sequences, around 6% recorded once. These receptors are not linked to any known antigen. Sample: lung tumor tissue, taken at surgery. The receptor set was obtained from a male donor with early-stage non-small cell lung cancer.

In its sample, this clonotype ranks as medium-sized (0.01 to 0.1%). This sequence joins TRBV7-9 and TRBJ2-7, with 10 bases matching TRBD1. The germline gives CDR1 SEHNR, CDR2 FQNEAQ (reference sequence). The CDR3 loop spans 14 amino acids. V gave up 5 bases and J gave up 6 bases; unmatched junction bases: 7. The CDR3: CASSTRQGASEQYF. CDR3 in DNA: TGTGCCAGCAGCACCAGACAGGGGGCCAGCGAGCAGTACTTC.

V usage is TRBV20-1 and J usage is TRBJ1-1; D is unclear. CDR1 and CDR2 (germline): DFQATT, SNEGSKA (reference sequence). V lost 7 bases and J lost 5, with 17 bases in between. This CDR3 is built from 13 residues. The DNA for the CDR3 is TGCAGTGTCCCACGTGGTTCTTGGACTGAAGCTTTCTTT. Protein sequence: CSVPRGSWTEAFF.

This clonotype was counted ten times or more. This chain connects TRBV12-3 or TRBV12-4 to TRBJ2-3, with 11 positions matching TRBD2. J lost 6 bases, V lost 2 bases, and 7 bases had no gene match. The CDR3 has 16 amino acids. The CDR3 DNA reads as TGTGCCAGCAGTTTATCCACTAGCGGGAGAAGGGATACGCAGTATTTT. Translated, it gives CASSLSTSGRRDTQYF.

This clonotype was detected many times. This rearrangement joins TRBV5-1 to TRBJ2-1; D not resolved. The V gene lost 4 bases and the J gene lost 10 bases, with 12 bases spanning the gap. Germline V gene lookup returns CDR1 SGHRS and CDR2 YFSETQ. This CDR3 contains 12 residues. CDR3 bases: TGCGCCAGCAGCCCTCACCCGCAGGAGCAGTTCTTC. Its protein product is CASSPHPQEQFF.

This clonotype was counted at least ten times. This chain links TRBV28 with TRBJ2-2; D might be TRBD1 (7 bases). V was shortened by 5 bases and J by 8 bases, with 15 bases between the two germline ends. The germline CDR1 and CDR2 sequences are MDHEN and SYDVKM. This CDR3 comprises 14 residues. This CDR3 reads CASSTSGGGGELFF. The CDR3 DNA sequence: TGTGCCAGCAGTACCTCAGGGGGAGGTGGGGAGCTGTTTTTT.

By share, this clonotype counts as medium-sized (0.01 to 0.1%). The chain employs TRBV7-2 and TRBJ2-7; a weak D match, TRBD2 (6 bases). The CDR3 runs 13 residues. Germline loops: CDR1 SGHTA, CDR2 FQGNSA. Deletions cut 3 bases from V and 3 bases from J, with 9 bases between. The CDR3 DNA reads TGTGCCAGCAGCTTCCAAGCGGGCTACGAGCAGTACGTC. This encodes CASSFQAGYEQYV.

This clonotype was seen many times. The rearrangement uses TRBV7-3 and TRBJ2-1; 8 nucleotides agree with TRBD2. Germline CDR1 and CDR2: SGHTA and FQGTGA. J was trimmed by 16 bases and V by 5 bases; bases with no gene match: 10. This CDR3 region has 12 residues. The CDR3, as DNA: TGTGCCAGCAGCACCTCCGGGACTAGTAAATTCTTC. The encoded protein is CASSTSGTSKFF. Looking up the rest from reference TRBV7-3 and TRBJ2-1 gives the full variable domain: GAGVSQTPSNKVTEKGKYVELRCDPISGHTALYWYRQSLGQGPEFLIYFQGTGAADDSGLPNDRFFAVRPEGSVSTLKIQRTERGDSAVYLCASSTSGTSKFFGPGTRLTVL.

This clonotype came up many times. J is TRBJ2-2 and V is TRBV5-1; no definite D call. This CDR3 is 14 amino acids long. Germline V gives CDR1 SGHRS, CDR2 YFSETQ. V was clipped by 0 bases and J by 1 base, with 4 bases between them. Here the CDR3 reads CASSLVMNTGELFF. The DNA for the CDR3 is TGCGCCAGCAGCTTGGTAATGAACACCGGGGAGCTGTTTTTT.